A selection of T cell receptor beta chains follows, all from one sample in a study of T cell repertoires in cytomegalovirus infection. These TCRs' antigens remain unknown. TCRdb fed the reads into MiXCR, producing one record per CDR3 protein. The table has hundreds of thousands of distinct CDR3 sequences, roughly 30% seen once; the top ten hold more than 12%. Sample: cultured CD8+ T cells from PBMCs, taken from culture after CMV antigen stimulation. These receptors were obtained from a human donor in good health (CMV status not recorded). Some clones in this sample may be carry-over from other donors' samples. Each CDR3 is given with its conserved first and last residue. The D gene is left open where the match is weak. Size tells how often a clone was seen (once, few, many) or the class of an expanded clone, and some rows leave it out.

>TRBV4-1|.|TRBJ1-1|few
TGCGCCAGCAGCCACCGGACAGAGAGAGTTGAAGCTTTCTTT
CASSHRTERVEAFF
>TRBV7-2|.|TRBJ2-1|many
TGTGCCAGCAGCTTCCCCAGGGGGGGCCTAGACAATGAGCAGTTCTTC
CASSFPRGGLDNEQFF
>TRBV7-6|.|TRBJ1-3|few
TGTGCCAGCAGCTTAGACGGGGGCTCTGGAAACACCATATATTTT
CASSLDGGSGNTIYF
>TRBV7-6|TRBD2|TRBJ2-1|many
TGTGCCAGCAGCCTGTCGACTAGCGGGTATTACAATGAGCAGTTCTTC
CASSLSTSGYYNEQFF
>TRBV7-6|.|TRBJ1-1|many
TGTGCCAGCAGCTCACGCGAGGGAAGCACTGAAGCTTTCTTT
CASSSREGSTEAFF
>TRBV27|TRBD1|TRBJ1-1|few
TGTGCCAGCAGTTTCAAGGGACAGGATGAAGCTTTCTTT
CASSFKGQDEAFF
>TRBV7-6|.|TRBJ2-6|.
TGTGCCAGCAGCGCCAGGGTCCCTGGGGCCAACGTCCTGACTTTC
CASSARVPGANVLTF
>TRBV29-1|TRBD2|TRBJ2-1|.
TGCAGTCTTGCTACTAGCGGATACTACAATGAGCAGTTCTTC
CSLATSGYYNEQFF
>TRBV7-9|.|TRBJ1-1|.
TGTGCCAGCAGCCGTTTCGTTATCGAGAGCACTGAAGCTTTCTTT
CASSRFVIESTEAFF
>TRBV28|.|TRBJ1-2|.
TGTGCCAGCAGAAAGCATACGAGCCCTGGCTACACCTTC
CASRKHTSPGYTF
>TRBV7-9|TRBD1|TRBJ2-2|.
TGTGCCAGCAGCCGTCAGGGGGCGGTAAACACCGGGGAGCTGTTTTTT
CASSRQGAVNTGELFF
>TRBV9|.|TRBJ1-5|once
TGTGCCAGCAGCCCCGGGGGGGGATTCAATCAGCCCCAGCATTTT
CASSPGGGFNQPQHF
>TRBV7-6|.|TRBJ2-5|.
TGTGCCAGCAGCTTTTTACTTTACCAGTACCAAGAGACCCAGTACTTC
CASSFLLYQYQETQYF
>TRBV19|.|TRBJ1-1|few
TGTGCCAGTTACAGGAGGGCTGAAGCTTTCTTT
CASYRRAEAFF
>TRBV6-5|.|TRBJ2-3|.
TGTGCCAGCAGTTACTCGTCCAGGGTCGTTACGCAGTATTTT
CASSYSSRVVTQYF
>TRBV27|.|TRBJ2-4|.
TGTGCCAGCAGTCACGGGACGGATGTTCAGTACTTC
CASSHGTDVQYF
>TRBV27|TRBD1|TRBJ1-5|.
TGTGCCAGCAGACCCCGGGGGGACAGCCGGATTAAACAGCCCCAGCATTTT
CASRPRGDSRIKQPQHF
>TRBV7-2|TRBD2|TRBJ2-5|many
TGTGCCAGCAGCTCCCGGGGGGGGGGCCTGGGAGAGACCCAGTACTTC
CASSSRGGGLGETQYF
>TRBV6-2/TRBV6-3|.|TRBJ2-7|.
TGTGCCAGCAGTTGGGGGCTGATAGCCTACGAGCAGTACTTC
CASSWGLIAYEQYF
>TRBV5-1|TRBD1|TRBJ1-1|.
TGCGCCAGCAGCTCAGAACCGGACAGGGCTTCCGCTGAAGCTTTCTTT
CASSSEPDRASAEAFF
>TRBV7-6|TRBD1|TRBJ2-2|few
TGTGCCAGCAGCAACACAGGGGGCAACACCGGGGAGCTGTTTTTT
CASSNTGGNTGELFF
>TRBV6-6|TRBD1|TRBJ2-1|few
TGTGCCAGCAGTTACTCTCTACCGACAGGGGTGAGCTCCTACAATGAGCAGTTCTTC
CASSYSLPTGVSSYNEQFF
>TRBV10-3|.|TRBJ2-7|.
TGTGCCATCACTCCCGAACCCCTCTCCCTATACGAGCAGTACTTC
CAITPEPLSLYEQYF
>TRBV29-1|.|TRBJ1-2|few
TGCAGCGTTGTCGGGGTGTATGGCTACACCTTC
CSVVGVYGYTF
>TRBV7-2|.|TRBJ2-2|many
TGTGCCAGCAGCCTCCTGAACAGGGCGAACACCGGGGAGCTGTTTTTT
CASSLLNRANTGELFF
>TRBV7-8|.|TRBJ1-2|.
TGTGCCAGCAGCTTGGTCGTATCGGGAAACTATGGCTACACCTTC
CASSLVVSGNYGYTF
>TRBV12-3/TRBV12-4|TRBD1|TRBJ1-5|.
TGTGCCAGCAGTTCGGGACAGGTCTCGAATCAGCCCCAGCATTTT
CASSSGQVSNQPQHF
>TRBV7-9|.|TRBJ2-2|.
TGTGCCAGCAGCTCGTCAGGAGGGGGGTTAAACACCGGGGAGCTGTTTTTT
CASSSSGGGLNTGELFF
>TRBV7-8|TRBD1|TRBJ2-5|few
TGTACCAGCAGCTTGAGCGGCACCAGGGGGCAAGAGACCCAGTACTTC
CTSSLSGTRGQETQYF
>TRBV7-2|.|TRBJ1-2|many
TGTGCCAGCAGCAAAACATCCGGAACAGGGTTAATAGAAGGCTACACCTTC
CASSKTSGTGLIEGYTF
>TRBV13|.|TRBJ1-1|.
TGTGCCAGCAGCTCGCAGGAGGCGGTGAACACTGAAGCTTTCTTT
CASSSQEAVNTEAFF
>TRBV6-5|.|TRBJ2-7|.
TGTGCCAGCAGTTCCTCCCCCGATCGGACAGACTACGAGCAGTACTTC
CASSSSPDRTDYEQYF
>TRBV6-7|.|TRBJ1-6|few
TGTGCCAGCAGTTACTCGAGTGGTTTGGGGTCCTATAATTCACCCCTCCACTTT
CASSYSSGLGSYNSPLHF
>TRBV5-4|.|TRBJ2-2|.
TGTGCCAGCAGCAAAGGGGGCGGGGAGCTGTTTTTT
CASSKGGGELFF
>TRBV11-2|TRBD1|TRBJ2-1|few
TGTGCCACAGTTACAGGGGGGTCCTACAATGAGCAGTTCTTC
CATVTGGSYNEQFF
>TRBV27|.|TRBJ2-7|.
TGTGCCACCTCCGGGGGGCCGGCGTACGAGCAGTACTTC
CATSGGPAYEQYF
>TRBV19|TRBD2|TRBJ2-1|few
TGTGCCAGTTCGGGGGGGCCAGATGAGCAGTTCTTC
CASSGGPDEQFF
>TRBV4-1|.|TRBJ1-1|few
TGCGCCAGCAGCTGGGGGGCAACGACTGAAGCTTTCTTT
CASSWGATTEAFF
>TRBV12-3/TRBV12-4|.|TRBJ2-3|many
TGTGCCAGCAGAACCAAGCACAGGGTCAGAGGCACAGATACGCAGTATTTT
CASRTKHRVRGTDTQYF
>TRBV29-1|TRBD1|TRBJ2-7|once
TGCAGCGTTGAAGATCGGGGAGAGGGGGCGACCTACGAGCAGTACTTC
CSVEDRGEGATYEQYF
>TRBV6-2/TRBV6-3|.|TRBJ1-5|.
TGTGTCAGCAGTTGGGTCGGGGGGGTTCAGCCCCAGCATTTT
CVSSWVGGVQPQHF
>TRBV6-5|TRBD1|TRBJ2-5|once
TGTGCCAGCAGGATTGGACAGGGGGTTATGGAGACCCAGTACTTC
CASRIGQGVMETQYF
>TRBV5-5|.|TRBJ1-2|.
TGTGCCAGCAGGGTGGACTATGGCTACACCTTC
CASRVDYGYTF
>TRBV19|.|TRBJ1-1|.
TGTGCCAGTAGTATAGTTTCAACAGGGACTGAAGCTTTCTTT
CASSIVSTGTEAFF
>TRBV27|.|TRBJ2-7|.
TGTGCCAGCAGCGCCGGGACTTACAGCTCCTACGAGCAGTACTTC
CASSAGTYSSYEQYF
>TRBV12-3/TRBV12-4|TRBD1|TRBJ1-1|many
TGTGCCAGCAGTTGGCATCAACAGGGGGAGAACACTGAAGCTTTCTTT
CASSWHQQGENTEAFF
>TRBV7-6|TRBD2|TRBJ2-5|.
TGTGCCAGCAGCTTAGATCCAGCGGGGGGCGGCGGGACCCAGTACTTC
CASSLDPAGGGGTQYF
>TRBV7-9|.|TRBJ2-1|.
TGTGCCAGCAGCTTAGCGTCAGGGTGGAATGAGCAGTTCTTC
CASSLASGWNEQFF
>TRBV7-9|TRBD1|TRBJ2-2|many
TGTGCCAGCATCCCCGACAGGGCGAACGGGGAGCTGTTTTTT
CASIPDRANGELFF